This TCR beta chain was retrieved from a study of CXCR3-negative and CXCR3-positive naive CD8 T cells. 5' RACE that incorporated UMI labels was used to prepare the TRB cDNA libraries. From its re-call of the 5' RACE reads, TCRdb lists each CDR3 protein once, without DNA. The sample totals 55,000 to 70,000 distinct CDR3 sequences. Broader study findings: Naive cells used TRBV-TRBJ genes in much the same way whether CXCR3-negative or CXCR3-positive; memory cells did not.

Of note for this clonotype: Antigen specificity is unknown.

From germline, CDR1 is SGHVS and CDR2 FQNEAQ. The CDR3 has 14 amino acids. The V and J genes are TRBV7-8 and TRBJ2-7; there is no DNA to check the TCRdb D call of TRBD1. The TCR originated in a human donor in good health. Some clones in this sample may be carry-over from other donors' samples. Sequenced input: memory CD8+ T cells from blood. This CDR3 reads CASSTRVASYEQYF.